The 20 T cell receptor beta chains below were found in one sample sequenced in a study of technical replicates of blood from several donors. TCRdb keeps only in-frame clones here, not all; method: immunoSEQ multiplex PCR. The sample holds approximately 79,000 clones; around 97% are singletons and the top ten take 0.29%. The sequencing sample was made of T cells isolated from PBMCs. The receptors here all came from a human donor in good health.

The V and J genes are TRBV7-9 and TRBJ2-1; 9 nucleotides agree with TRBD2. The ends lost 5 bases at V and 9 bases at J; junction bases unmatched: 14. Germline CDR1 is SEHNR and CDR2 is FQNEAQ (reference sequence). The CDR3 loop spans 16 amino acids. The CDR3 is CASSPRGGRAYREQFF. CDR3 DNA sequence: TGTGCCAGCAGCCCAAGGGGCGGGAGGGCCTATCGTGAGCAGTTCTTC.

This clone was seen a single time. This chain uses TRBV6-5 with TRBJ1-2, with D hard to call. CDR1 is MNHEY and CDR2 is SVGAGI in the germline V gene. The length of the CDR3 is 13 residues. V lost 0 bases and J lost 4, with 6 bases in between. The CDR3 sequence is CASSYSRIYGYTF. CDR3 coding DNA: TGTGCCAGCAGTTACTCGCGGATCTATGGCTACACCTTC.

The chain couples TRBV28 to TRBJ1-3; TRBD1 matches at 9 bases. CDR1 MDHEN and CDR2 SYDVKM come from the germline V gene. CDR3 length equals 14 residues. The trim removed 5 bases at V and 7 bases at J, leaving 6 bases unmatched. In DNA form, the CDR3 reads TGTGCCAGCAGTGGAAACAGGGGGCGGAACACCATATATTTT. Protein product: CASSGNRGRNTIYF. The full variable domain, in which reference TRBV28 and TRBJ1-3 provide the parts outside the CDR3, is DVKVTQSSRYLVKRTGEKVFLECVQDMDHENMFWYRQDPGLGLRLIYFSYDVKMKEKGDIPEGYSVSREKKERFSLILESASTNQTSMYLCASSGNRGRNTIYFGEGSWLTVV.

This clone showed up just a few times. The chain couples TRBV19 to TRBJ2-3, with 11 positions matching TRBD2. The germline CDR1 and CDR2 sequences are LNHDA and SQIVND (reference sequence). The length of the CDR3 is 15 residues. The V segment lost 7 bases and the J segment 1 base; nucleotides outside the gene matches: 4. The CDR3 reads CASNSGRAGTDTQYF. The CDR3 nucleotides are TGTGCCAGTAATAGCGGGAGGGCAGGCACAGATACGCAGTATTTT.

The V call is TRBV4-2, the J call TRBJ2-7, with a weak D call TRBD2 (6 bases). CDR3 length equals 14 residues. CDR1 and CDR2 (germline): LGHNA, YNFKEQ. The ends were cut back, 1 base at V and 7 bases at J, with 14 bases in the middle. The CDR3 here is CASSQGPAEGEQYF. Written as DNA, the CDR3 is TGTGCCAGCAGCCAAGGTCCCGCGGAGGGGGAGCAGTACTTC.

The V and J genes are TRBV9 and TRBJ2-3, with TRBD2 identical over 12 bases. Unmatched junction bases numbered 7, after V lost 4 bases and J lost 4 bases. Germline values: CDR1 SGDLS, CDR2 YYNGEE. The CDR3 spans 16 residues. The CDR3 loop is CASSQTSGRAPDTQYF. CDR3 sequence (DNA): TGTGCCAGCAGCCAGACTAGCGGGAGAGCTCCAGATACGCAGTATTTT.

This rearrangement joins TRBV10-3 to TRBJ2-7; tentative D call: TRBD2 (7 bases). The CDR3 is 16 amino acids. Germline V gene sequence: CDR1 ENHRY, CDR2 SYGVKD. V lost 2 bases to trimming and J lost 4 bases, with 18 bases between them. The CDR3 loop reads CAISEPSGGSGYEQYF. CDR3 DNA: TGTGCCATCAGTGAGCCGTCGGGGGGCAGCGGATACGAGCAGTACTTC.

This clone has a single count. As DNA, the CDR3 is TGTGCCAGCAGCTTACAGGGACTAGCGGGAGTATACGAGCAGTACTTC. Its protein product is CASSLQGLAGVYEQYF. The chain employs TRBV7-8 and TRBJ2-7, with 14 bases matching TRBD2. Germline assignment: CDR1 SGHVS and CDR2 FQNEAQ. This CDR3 is built from 16 residues. The V and J ends lost 2 bases and 4 bases, in that order; junction bases with no gene match: 4.

This chain uses TRBV6-5 with TRBJ1-1; 7 bases agree with TRBD1. V was pared by 4 bases and J by 2 bases, with 4 bases of the junction left unmatched. The CDR3 contains 14 residues. The V gene's germline CDR1 is MNHEY and CDR2 SVGAGI. The CDR3 DNA sequence: TGTGCCAGCAGTTGGAGACAGGGTAACACTGAAGCTTTCTTT. This gives the protein CASSWRQGNTEAFF.

The gene calls are TRBV28 and TRBJ2-3; 7 nucleotides match TRBD2. Germline V gene sequence: CDR1 MDHEN, CDR2 SYDVKM. The CDR3 is 16 residues long. The ends lost 3 bases at V and 2 bases at J; junction bases unmatched: 8. The DNA for the CDR3 is TGTGCCAGCAGTTTTAGTCTAGCGGATATCACAGATACGCAGTATTTT. This gives the protein CASSFSLADITDTQYF. Full variable domain (outside the CDR3, taken from reference TRBV28 and TRBJ2-3): DVKVTQSSRYLVKRTGEKVFLECVQDMDHENMFWYRQDPGLGLRLIYFSYDVKMKEKGDIPEGYSVSREKKERFSLILESASTNQTSMYLCASSFSLADITDTQYFGPGTRLTVL.

This chain links TRBV5-1 with TRBJ2-7; maybe TRBD2 (5 bases). V was clipped by 0 bases and J by 6 bases, with 13 bases between them. Germline values: CDR1 SGHRS, CDR2 YFSETQ. This CDR3 is built from 14 residues. CDR3 sequence (DNA): TGCGCCAGCAGCTTGGTCCCGGGCGCGGGCGAGCAGTACTTC. Protein sequence: CASSLVPGAGEQYF.

Here the CDR3 DNA reads TGTGCCATCAGCCTGACTAGCGGGAGCTACGAGCAGTACTTC. Translating gives CAISLTSGSYEQYF. This chain uses TRBV10-3 with TRBJ2-7; 12 nucleotides match TRBD2. Germline assignment: CDR1 ENHRY and CDR2 SYGVKD. V lost 6 bases to trimming and J lost 3 bases; unmatched junction nucleotides: 3. The CDR3 is made up of 14 amino acids.

V usage is TRBV7-2 and J usage is TRBJ1-2, with D possibly matching TRBD1 (6 bases). The CDR3 has 13 amino acids. The germline V and J ends were trimmed by 5 bases and 5 bases, with 12 bases remaining between them. Looked up from germline, CDR1 is SGHTA and CDR2 is FQGNSA. The CDR3 DNA reads TGTGCCAGCAGCCTGACAGGTGGTTATGGCTACACCTTC. This sequence encodes CASSLTGGYGYTF.

The chain couples TRBV9 to TRBJ2-3, with 7 bases aligning to TRBD2. The V and J ends lost 0 bases and 3 bases, in that order; junction bases with no gene match: 13. Germline CDR1 and CDR2: SGDLS and YYNGEE. The CDR3 covers 18 residues. The CDR3 DNA follows: TGTGCCAGCAGCGTAGGTCCCTCTAGCGGCCTATTAACAGATACGCAGTATTTT. The encoded protein is CASSVGPSSGLLTDTQYF.

A word on this clone: The sample has other DNA sequences that encode this CDR3 too. V and J are TRBV28 and TRBJ2-7; D is ambiguous. The V end lost 5 bases, the J end lost 4 bases, and 6 bases lay between the germline ends. Germline CDR1 reads MDHEN; CDR2 reads SYDVKM. The CDR3 covers 11 residues. The CDR3 loop reads CASSLRYEQYF. DNA of the CDR3: TGTGCCAGCAGTCTCCGGTACGAGCAGTACTTC. Supplemented by reference TRBV28 and TRBJ2-7, the full variable domain reads DVKVTQSSRYLVKRTGEKVFLECVQDMDHENMFWYRQDPGLGLRLIYFSYDVKMKEKGDIPEGYSVSREKKERFSLILESASTNQTSMYLCASSLRYEQYFGPGTRLTVT.

The rearrangement uses TRBV7-8 and TRBJ2-7; tentative D call: TRBD2 (5 bases). Germline loops: CDR1 SGHVS, CDR2 FQNEAQ. The CDR3 runs to 15 residues. The germline V and J ends were trimmed by 6 bases and 4 bases, with 19 bases remaining between them. The CDR3 loop reads CASRGGRGELYEQYF. In DNA, the CDR3 is TGTGCCAGCAGAGGTGGACGGGGAGAACTGTACGAGCAGTACTTC.

This rearrangement joins TRBV7-8 to TRBJ2-5; D not resolved. Germline CDR1 reads SGHVS; CDR2 reads FQNEAQ. V was cut by 5 bases and J by 12 bases, with 4 bases left in between. The CDR3 is 8 residues long. CDR3 amino acids: CASSQEYF. CDR3 coding DNA: TGTGCCAGCAGCCAGGAGTACTTC.

This chain connects TRBV9 to TRBJ2-2; 7 positions agree with TRBD2. From germline, CDR1 is SGDLS and CDR2 YYNGEE. The CDR3 runs to 16 residues. V gave up 3 bases and J gave up 1 base; unmatched junction bases: 6. In nucleotides, the CDR3 is TGTGCCAGCAGCGGAGGGGCTAGCGGGAACACCGGGGAGCTGTTTTTT. The encoded protein is CASSGGASGNTGELFF.

This chain links TRBV18 with TRBJ1-2; the D is unclear. CDR3 length: 16 amino acids. V gave up 0 bases and J gave up 0 bases, with 11 bases separating them. Germline CDR1 and CDR2: KGHSH and LQKENI. The CDR3 region is CASSPPNTASNYGYTF. The DNA for the CDR3 is TGTGCCAGCTCACCACCTAATACAGCCTCTAACTATGGCTACACCTTC.

V is TRBV4-2 and J is TRBJ2-7; 10 bases agree with TRBD2. The germline gives CDR1 LGHNA, CDR2 YNFKEQ. The trim removed 0 bases at V and 3 bases at J, leaving 5 bases unmatched. This CDR3 region has 16 residues. CDR3 in amino acids: CASSQDETSGIYEQYF. The CDR3 bases are TGTGCCAGCAGCCAAGATGAAACTAGCGGGATCTACGAGCAGTACTTC.